These 10 T cell receptor beta chains originate from one sample sequenced in a study of PD-1 blockade in classical Hodgkin lymphoma. The time point here: cycle 4 day 1 (C4D1), after 5 to 7 weeks of nivolumab. Exposure to brentuximab vedotin varied, and each patient had relapsed following autologous stem cell transplantation. Purification of CD4+ T cells from thawed PBMCs was performed via magnetic negative selection. The assay was immunoSEQ multiplex PCR, and TCRdb's table has in-frame clones only and misses some. The table includes about 30,000 clones, approximately 80% detected once. The sample was CD4+ T cells from blood, taken before the fourth cycle of nivolumab. These receptor sequences come from a human donor with classical Hodgkin lymphoma.

This clone was observed a handful of times. The chain links TRBV5-1 to TRBJ1-1; 7 nucleotides line up with TRBD1. The CDR3 consists of 15 residues. V was pared by 5 bases and J by 5 bases, with 12 bases of the junction left unmatched. CDR1 is SGHRS and CDR2 is YFSETQ in the germline V gene. CDR3 sequence (DNA): TGCGCCAGCAGTTTTGTCCCAGGGGGAGGAACTGAAGCTTTCTTT. Translating it yields CASSFVPGGGTEAFF.

The V and J genes are TRBV5-1 and TRBJ1-1; TRBD1 might be the D (5 bases). This CDR3 spans 13 amino acids. The germline gives CDR1 SGHRS, CDR2 YFSETQ. Trimming removed 2 bases at V and 1 base at J, with 6 bases between. The CDR3 DNA sequence: TGCGCCAGCAGCTTACAGGAGAACACTGAAGCTTTCTTT. Translating gives CASSLQENTEAFF.

The chain uses TRBV6-8 and TRBJ2-7; 7 positions match TRBD1. This CDR3 is 16 amino acids long. Trimming took 6 bases from V and 2 from J; bases not matched to a gene: 13. The germline gives CDR1 MNHGY, CDR2 SAAAGT. This CDR3 is CASSPADRKTAYEQYF. The CDR3 DNA follows: TGTGCCAGCAGCCCGGCGGACAGGAAGACCGCCTACGAGCAGTACTTC.

This clone was seen only once. The rearrangement links TRBV5-1 to TRBJ1-2; maybe TRBD1 (6 bases). Deletions cut 4 bases from V and 3 bases from J, with 10 bases between. The CDR3 runs 13 residues. Germline CDR1 is SGHRS and CDR2 is YFSETQ. CDR3 nucleotide sequence: TGCGCCAGCAGCACCCCAGGGGACTATGGCTACACCTTC. Translated, it gives CASSTPGDYGYTF. Full variable domain (outside the CDR3, taken from reference TRBV5-1 and TRBJ1-2): KAGVTQTPRYLIKTRGQQVTLSCSPISGHRSVSWYQQTPGQGLQFLFEYFSETQRNKGNFPGRFSGRQFSNSRSEMNVSTLELGDSALYLCASSTPGDYGYTFGSGTRLTVV.

This clone was seen only a few times. This chain uses TRBV7-9 with TRBJ1-2; no firm D call. The CDR3 spans 14 residues. Germline CDR1 reads SEHNR; CDR2 reads FQNEAQ (reference sequence). The V end lost 5 bases, the J end lost 10 bases, and 20 bases lay between the germline ends. The CDR3 DNA reads as TGTGCCAGCAGCGAACCTCCGGGTCGCCTCGACTACACCTTC. It translates to CASSEPPGRLDYTF.

This rearrangement joins TRBV5-1 to TRBJ2-7; D possibly corresponds to TRBD1 (5 bases). Germline V lookup: CDR1 SGHRS, CDR2 YFSETQ. CDR3 size: 14 residues. With 4 bases removed from V and 2 bases from J, the gap between germline ends came to 13 bases. The CDR3 DNA follows: TGCGCCAGCAGCCACCAGACAGATACCTACGAGCAGTACTTC. This encodes CASSHQTDTYEQYF.

The chain combines TRBV5-1 with TRBJ2-4; 9 nucleotides line up with TRBD1. The CDR3 is 15 amino acids. Germline values: CDR1 SGHRS, CDR2 YFSETQ. V lost 2 bases and J lost 6; bases outside the gene matches: 6. CDR3 nucleotides: TGCGCCAGCAGCTTTACAGGGGGCGGAGGAAACATTCAGTACTTC. This gives the protein CASSFTGGGGNIQYF.

This chain links TRBV2 with TRBJ2-5, with D tentatively TRBD1 (5 bases). V was cut by 8 bases and J by 7 bases, with 17 bases left in between. The CDR3 is 13 residues long. From germline, CDR1 is SNHLY and CDR2 FYNNEI. The CDR3 loop is CASVAGAQVTQYF. DNA of the CDR3: TGTGCCAGCGTGGCTGGGGCGCAGGTGACCCAGTACTTC.

The chain couples TRBV5-1 to TRBJ2-3; the D gene could be TRBD1 or TRBD2 (6 bases each). The V end was cut by 4 bases, the J end by 2 bases, with 8 bases between. This CDR3 region has 13 residues. Germline CDR1 is SGHRS and CDR2 is YFSETQ. The CDR3 loop reads CASSTGATDTQYF. In nucleotides, the CDR3 is TGCGCCAGCAGCACGGGGGCCACAGATACGCAGTATTTT. The complete variable domain, with remaining parts taken from reference TRBV5-1 and TRBJ2-3, reads KAGVTQTPRYLIKTRGQQVTLSCSPISGHRSVSWYQQTPGQGLQFLFEYFSETQRNKGNFPGRFSGRQFSNSRSEMNVSTLELGDSALYLCASSTGATDTQYFGPGTRLTVL.

This chain uses TRBV15 with TRBJ2-7; 8 positions match TRBD1. CDR3 length equals 14 residues. V lost 3 bases to trimming and J lost 2 bases; unmatched junction nucleotides: 3. Looked up from germline, CDR1 is LNHNV and CDR2 is YYDKDF (reference sequence). This CDR3 is CATSRTGVPYEQYF. The CDR3 bases are TGTGCCACCAGCAGGACAGGGGTCCCCTACGAGCAGTACTTC. The full variable domain, rest sourced from reference TRBV15 and TRBJ2-7, is DAMVIQNPRYQVTQFGKPVTLSCSQTLNHNVMYWYQQKSSQAPKLLFHYYDKDFNNEADTPDNFQSRRPNTSFCFLDIRSPGLGDTAMYLCATSRTGVPYEQYFGPGTRLTVT.